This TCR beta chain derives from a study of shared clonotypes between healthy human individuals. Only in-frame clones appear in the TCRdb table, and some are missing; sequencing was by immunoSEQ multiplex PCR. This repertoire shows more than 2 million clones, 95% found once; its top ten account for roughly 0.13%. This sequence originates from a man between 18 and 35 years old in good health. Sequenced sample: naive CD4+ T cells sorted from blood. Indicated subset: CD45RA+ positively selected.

The CDR3 here is CAWKAGGPSEQYF. Here the CDR3 DNA reads TGTGCCTGGAAAGCGGGAGGGCCGAGTGAGCAGTACTTC. The chain employs TRBV30 and TRBJ2-7; 10 bases fit TRBD2. V shed 4 bases and J 7 bases; nucleotides not matched to a gene: 7. Germline lookup yields CDR1 GTSNPN and CDR2 SVGIG (reference sequence). The CDR3 runs 13 residues.